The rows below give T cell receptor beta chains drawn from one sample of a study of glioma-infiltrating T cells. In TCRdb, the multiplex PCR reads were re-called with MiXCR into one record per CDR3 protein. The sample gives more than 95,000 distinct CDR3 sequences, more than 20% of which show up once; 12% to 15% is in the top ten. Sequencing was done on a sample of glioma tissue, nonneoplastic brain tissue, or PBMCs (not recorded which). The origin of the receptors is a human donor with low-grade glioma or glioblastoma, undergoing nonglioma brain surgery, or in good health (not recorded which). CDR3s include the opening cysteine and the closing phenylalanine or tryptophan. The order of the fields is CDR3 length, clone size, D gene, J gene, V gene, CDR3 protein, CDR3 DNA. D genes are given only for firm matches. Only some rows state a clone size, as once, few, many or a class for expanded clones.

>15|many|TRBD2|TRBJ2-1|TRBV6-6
CASSYRLAEYNEQFF
TGTGCCAGCAGTTACAGACTAGCGGAGTACAATGAGCAGTTCTTC
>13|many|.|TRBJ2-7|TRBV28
CASSSTTPYEQYF
TGTGCCAGCAGTTCTACTACCCCCTACGAGCAGTACTTC
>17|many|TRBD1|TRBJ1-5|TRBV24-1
CATSDLLSGTGNQPQHF
TGTGCCACCAGTGACCTACTATCCGGGACAGGCAATCAGCCCCAGCATTTT
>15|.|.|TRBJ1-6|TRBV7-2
CASSLIGDGNSPLHF
TGTGCCAGCAGTCTTATAGGTGACGGCAATTCACCCCTCCACTTT
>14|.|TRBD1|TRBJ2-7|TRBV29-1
CSAVRGQGPYEQYF
TGCAGCGCCGTTAGAGGACAGGGACCCTACGAGCAGTACTTC
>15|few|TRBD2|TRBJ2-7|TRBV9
CASSVKSGTSYEQYF
TGTGCCAGCAGCGTAAAAAGCGGGACTAGTTACGAGCAGTACTTC
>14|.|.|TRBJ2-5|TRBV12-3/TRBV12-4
CASSRAGVQETQYF
TGTGCCAGCAGCCGCGCCGGGGTCCAAGAGACCCAGTACTTC
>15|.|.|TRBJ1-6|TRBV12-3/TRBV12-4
CASSLSLGNWSPLHF
TGTGCCAGCAGTTTATCTTTGGGGAATTGGTCACCCCTCCACTTT
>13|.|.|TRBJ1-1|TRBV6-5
CASSYSWNTEFFF
TGTGCCAGCAGTTACTCATGGAACACTGAATTTTTCTTT
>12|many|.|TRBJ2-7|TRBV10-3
CKAPGREYEQYF
TGTAAAGCACCAGGGCGAGAGTACGAGCAGTACTTC
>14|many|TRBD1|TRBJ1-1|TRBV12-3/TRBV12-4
CASREQGAGTEAFF
TGTGCCAGCAGAGAACAGGGGGCGGGCACTGAAGCTTTCTTT
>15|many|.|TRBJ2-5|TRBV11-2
CASSLGGNGQETQYF
TGTGCCAGCAGCTTAGGGGGCAACGGGCAGGAGACCCAGTACTTC
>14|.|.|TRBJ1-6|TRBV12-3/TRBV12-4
CASSFSGYNSPLHF
TGTGCCAGCAGTTTTTCAGGTTATAATTCACCCCTCCACTTT
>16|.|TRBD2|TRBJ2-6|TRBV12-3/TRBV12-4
CASSLAGGPGANVLTF
TGTGCCAGCAGTTTGGCGGGAGGGCCTGGGGCCAACGTCCTGACTTTC
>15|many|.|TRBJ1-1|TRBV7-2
CASSLTITHPAEAFF
TGTGCCAGCAGCCTTACTATTACTCATCCCGCTGAAGCTTTCTTT
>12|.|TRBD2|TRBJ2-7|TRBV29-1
CSVRTSRYEQYF
TGCAGCGTGAGGACTAGCCGCTACGAGCAGTACTTC
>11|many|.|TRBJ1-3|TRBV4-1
CASSHATTIYF
TGCGCCAGCAGCCACGCTACTACCATATATTTT
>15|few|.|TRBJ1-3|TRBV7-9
CASSFEGMGGNTIYF
TGTGCCAGCAGCTTCGAGGGGATGGGTGGAAACACCATATATTTT
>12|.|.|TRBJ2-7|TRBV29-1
CSVAKASYEQYF
TGCAGCGTTGCAAAAGCCTCCTACGAGCAGTACTTC
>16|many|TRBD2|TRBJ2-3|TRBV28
CASSPALAAFRDTQYF
TGTGCCAGCAGTCCCGCGCTAGCGGCCTTCCGGGATACGCAGTATTTT
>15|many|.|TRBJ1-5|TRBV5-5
CASSLAPYSNQPQHF
TGTGCCAGCAGCTTGGCGCCCTATAGCAATCAGCCCCAGCATTTT
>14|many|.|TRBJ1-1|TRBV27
CASTASWGRTEAFF
TGTGCCAGCACCGCCTCTTGGGGCCGCACTGAAGCTTTCTTT
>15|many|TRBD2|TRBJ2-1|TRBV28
CASRPSGSFYNEQFF
TGTGCCAGCCGGCCTAGCGGGAGTTTCTACAATGAGCAGTTCTTC
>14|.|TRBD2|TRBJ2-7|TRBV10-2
CASKLAGESYEQYF
TGCGCCAGCAAGTTAGCGGGAGAGTCCTACGAGCAGTACTTC
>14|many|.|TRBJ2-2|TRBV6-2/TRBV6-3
CASSSGLNTGELFF
TGTGCCAGCAGTTCAGGTTTGAACACCGGGGAGCTGTTTTTT
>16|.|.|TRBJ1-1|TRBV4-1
CASSQGQGQLNTEAFF
TGCGCCAGCAGCCAAGGGCAGGGGCAGTTGAACACTGAAGCTTTCTTT
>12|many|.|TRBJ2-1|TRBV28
CASSLTDREQFF
TGTGCCAGCAGTTTGACTGACAGGGAGCAGTTCTTC
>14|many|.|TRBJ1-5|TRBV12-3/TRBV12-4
CASSSSSSNQPQHF
TGTGCCAGCAGTTCCTCTTCTAGCAATCAGCCCCAGCATTTT
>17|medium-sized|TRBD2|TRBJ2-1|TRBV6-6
CASSYSGLAGVYNEQFF
TGTGCCAGCAGTTACTCCGGACTAGCGGGGGTTTACAATGAGCAGTTCTTC
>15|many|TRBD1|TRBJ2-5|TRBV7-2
CASSLSGTGVETQYF
TGTGCCAGCAGCTTATCCGGGACAGGGGTCGAGACCCAGTACTTC
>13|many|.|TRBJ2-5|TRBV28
CASSWTEQETQYF
TGTGCCAGCAGTTGGACTGAACAAGAGACCCAGTACTTC
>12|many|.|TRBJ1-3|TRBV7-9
CASSLGMNTIYF
TGTGCCAGCAGCTTAGGGATGAACACCATATATTTT
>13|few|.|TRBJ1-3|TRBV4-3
CASSQEAGVTIYF
TGCGCCAGCAGCCAAGAGGCAGGAGTCACCATATATTTT
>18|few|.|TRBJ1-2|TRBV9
CASSVTSQGSGTLYGYTF
TGTGCCAGCAGCGTCACTAGCCAGGGTAGTGGAACCCTCTATGGCTACACCTTC
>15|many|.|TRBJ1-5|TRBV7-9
CASSQTGNSNQPQHF
TGTGCCAGCAGTCAAACAGGGAATAGCAATCAGCCCCAGCATTTT
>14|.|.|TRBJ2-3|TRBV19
CASSSQLFTDTQYF
TGTGCCAGTAGTAGTCAGCTATTCACAGATACGCAGTATTTT
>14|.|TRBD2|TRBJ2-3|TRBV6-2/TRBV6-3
CASSFGLAAGTQYF
TGTGCCAGCAGTTTCGGACTAGCAGCAGGTACGCAGTATTTT
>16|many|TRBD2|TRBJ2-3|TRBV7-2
CASSLAGGRATDTQYF
TGTGCCAGCAGCTTAGCTGGCGGGAGGGCCACAGATACGCAGTATTTT
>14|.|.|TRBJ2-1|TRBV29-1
CSVEDTQPYNEQFF
TGCAGCGTTGAAGATACACAGCCCTACAATGAGCAGTTCTTC
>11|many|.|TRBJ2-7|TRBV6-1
CASSGSYEQYF
TGTGCCAGCAGTGGATCCTACGAGCAGTACTTC
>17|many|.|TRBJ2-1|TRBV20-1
CSARGGLGRSSYNEQFF
TGCAGTGCTAGGGGGGGTTTGGGACGGAGCTCCTACAATGAGCAGTTCTTC